A single T cell receptor beta chain is shown here with its context. Its antigen is still unknown. The germline gives CDR1 ENHRY, CDR2 SYGVKD. This CDR3 spans 14 amino acids. Trimming took off 3 bases at V and 2 bases at J, with 7 bases between the two ends. This record comes from a study of cytomegalovirus exposure and HLA in healthy donors. Study-level findings and limits: It was only CMV serostatus that was available as immune exposure information. Highly shared variants forming one cluster were likely a sequencing artifact.

The PCR made use of 60 Vbeta and 13 Jbeta primers. Generated by immunoSEQ multiplex PCR, the TCRdb table keeps only in-frame clones and is missing some. The sample shows around 130,000 clones, around 75% of them seen only once. The TCR sequence derives from a woman between 40 and 55 years old in good health and CMV-seropositive. Material: PBMCs. This chain uses TRBV10-3 with TRBJ1-4, with D tentatively TRBD1 (5 bases). The CDR3 sequence is CAISDPGTNEKLFF. The CDR3 DNA reads TGTGCCATCAGTGACCCAGGGACTAATGAAAAACTGTTTTTT.